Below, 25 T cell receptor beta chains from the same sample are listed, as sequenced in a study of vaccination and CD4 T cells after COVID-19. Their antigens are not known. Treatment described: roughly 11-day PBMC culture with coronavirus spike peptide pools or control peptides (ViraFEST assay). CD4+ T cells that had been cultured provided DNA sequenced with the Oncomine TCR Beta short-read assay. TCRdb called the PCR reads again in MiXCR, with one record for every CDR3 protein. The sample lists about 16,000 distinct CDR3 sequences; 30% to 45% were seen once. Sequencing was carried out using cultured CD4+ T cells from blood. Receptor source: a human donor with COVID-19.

DNA for the CDR3: TGTGCCAGCAGCTTAGCGCAGGGTCACTATGGCTACACCTTC. Encoded protein: CASSLAQGHYGYTF. The rearrangement uses TRBV7-8 and TRBJ1-2; tentative D call: TRBD1 (5 bases). Trimming pared 0 bases from V and 3 bases from J, leaving 8 bases between. Germline V gives CDR1 SGHVS, CDR2 FQNEAQ. CDR3 length: 14 residues. Complete variable domain (other parts from reference TRBV7-8 and TRBJ1-2): GAGVSQSPRYKVAKRGQDVALRCDPISGHVSLFWYQQALGQGPEFLTYFQNEAQLDKSGLPSDRFFAERPEGSVSTLKIQRTQQEDSAVYLCASSLAQGHYGYTFGSGTRLTVV.

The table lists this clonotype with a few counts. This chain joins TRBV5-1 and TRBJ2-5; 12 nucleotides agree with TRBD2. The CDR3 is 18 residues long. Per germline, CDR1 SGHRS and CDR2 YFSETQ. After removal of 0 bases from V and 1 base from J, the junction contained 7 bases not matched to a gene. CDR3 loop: CASSLGRTSGEVQETQYF. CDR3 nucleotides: TGCGCCAGCAGCTTGGGAAGGACTAGCGGGGAGGTCCAAGAGACCCAGTACTTC.

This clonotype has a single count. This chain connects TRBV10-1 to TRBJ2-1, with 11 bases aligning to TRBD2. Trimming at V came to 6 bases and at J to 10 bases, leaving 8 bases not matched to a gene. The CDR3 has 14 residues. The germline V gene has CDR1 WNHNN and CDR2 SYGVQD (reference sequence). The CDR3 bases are TGCGCCAGCAGCTCCAGACTAGCGGGGTTAGAGCAGTTCTTC. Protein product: CASSSRLAGLEQFF.

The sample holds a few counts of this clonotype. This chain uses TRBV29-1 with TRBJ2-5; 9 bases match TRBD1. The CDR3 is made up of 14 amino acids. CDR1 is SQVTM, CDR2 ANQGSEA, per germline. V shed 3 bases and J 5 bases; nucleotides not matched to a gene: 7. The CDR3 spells CSVDGQGRGETQYF. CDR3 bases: TGCAGCGTTGATGGACAGGGGCGCGGTGAGACCCAGTACTTC.

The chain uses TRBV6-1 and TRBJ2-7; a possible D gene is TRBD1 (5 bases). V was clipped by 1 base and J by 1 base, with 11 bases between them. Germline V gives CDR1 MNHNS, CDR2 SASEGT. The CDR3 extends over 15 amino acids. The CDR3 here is CASSEGPGKSYEQYF. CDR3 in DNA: TGTGCCAGCAGTGAAGGCCCAGGGAAATCCTACGAGCAGTACTTC.

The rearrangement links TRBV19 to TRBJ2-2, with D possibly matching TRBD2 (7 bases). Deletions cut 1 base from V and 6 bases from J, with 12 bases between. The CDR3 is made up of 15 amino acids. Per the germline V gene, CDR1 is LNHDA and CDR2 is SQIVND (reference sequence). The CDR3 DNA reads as TGTGCCAGTAGTATAGTAGGGGGGGCCGCCGGGGAGCTGTTTTTT. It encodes CASSIVGGAAGELFF.

The CDR3 DNA follows: TGTGCCAGCAGCTTAAGGTACCAAGAGACCCAGTACTTC. Residues: CASSLRYQETQYF. The chain uses TRBV11-1 and TRBJ2-5; D remains ambiguous. V lost 2 bases, J lost 0 bases, and 4 bases lay in between. Germline CDR1 SGHAT, CDR2 FQDESV (reference sequence). The length of the CDR3 is 13 residues.

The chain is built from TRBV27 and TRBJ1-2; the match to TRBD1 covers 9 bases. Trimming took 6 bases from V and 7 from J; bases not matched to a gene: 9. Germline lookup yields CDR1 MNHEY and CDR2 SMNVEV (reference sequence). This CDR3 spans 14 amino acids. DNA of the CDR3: TGTGCCAGCAGGGGGGACAGGGAAAGGGGTGGCTACACCTTC. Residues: CASRGDRERGGYTF.

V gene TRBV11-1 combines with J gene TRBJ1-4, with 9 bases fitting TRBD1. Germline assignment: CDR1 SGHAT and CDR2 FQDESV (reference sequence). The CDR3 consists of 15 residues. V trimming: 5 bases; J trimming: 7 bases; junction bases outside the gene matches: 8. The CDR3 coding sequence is TGTGCCAGCAGCATCGGACAGGGGCGAGGTGAAAAACTGTTTTTT. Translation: CASSIGQGRGEKLFF.

DNA for the CDR3: TGTGCCAGCAGCTATAGACCAGGGGGAGCCAAAAACATTCAGTACTTC. Translating gives CASSYRPGGAKNIQYF. The chain joins TRBV6-1 to TRBJ2-4, with 7 bases aligning to TRBD1. V lost 6 bases to trimming and J lost 0 bases; unmatched junction nucleotides: 8. This CDR3 has 16 residues. From germline, CDR1 is MNHNS and CDR2 SASEGT.

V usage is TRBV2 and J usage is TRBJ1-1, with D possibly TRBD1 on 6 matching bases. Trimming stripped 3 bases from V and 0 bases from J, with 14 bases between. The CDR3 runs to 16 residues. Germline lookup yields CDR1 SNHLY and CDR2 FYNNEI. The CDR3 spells CASSEVQGLLNTEAFF. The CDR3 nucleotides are TGTGCCAGCAGTGAGGTCCAGGGGCTCTTGAACACTGAAGCTTTCTTT.

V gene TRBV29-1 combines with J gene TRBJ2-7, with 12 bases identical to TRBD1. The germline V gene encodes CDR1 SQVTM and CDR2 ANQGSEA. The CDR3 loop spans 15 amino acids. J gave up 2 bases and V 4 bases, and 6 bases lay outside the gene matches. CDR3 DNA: TGCAGCGTTGTAGGGACAGGGGGCAGCGCCTACGAGCAGTACTTC. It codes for CSVVGTGGSAYEQYF.

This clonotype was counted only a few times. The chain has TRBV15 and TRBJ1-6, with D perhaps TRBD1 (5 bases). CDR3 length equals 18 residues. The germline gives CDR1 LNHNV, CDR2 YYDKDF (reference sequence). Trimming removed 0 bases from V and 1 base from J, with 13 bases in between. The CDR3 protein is CATSRDREAGSYNSPLHF. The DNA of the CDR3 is TGTGCCACCAGCAGAGATCGCGAGGCAGGGTCCTATAATTCACCCCTCCACTTT. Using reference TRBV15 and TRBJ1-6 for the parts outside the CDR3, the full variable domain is DAMVIQNPRYQVTQFGKPVTLSCSQTLNHNVMYWYQQKSSQAPKLLFHYYDKDFNNEADTPDNFQSRRPNTSFCFLDIRSPGLGDTAMYLCATSRDREAGSYNSPLHFGNGTRLTVT.

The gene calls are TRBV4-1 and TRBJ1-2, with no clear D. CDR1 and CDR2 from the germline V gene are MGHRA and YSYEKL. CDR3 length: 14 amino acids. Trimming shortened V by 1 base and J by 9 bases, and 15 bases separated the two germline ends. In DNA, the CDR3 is TGCGCCAGCAGCCAAGCTTCCTTTCGGGCTAGCTACACCTTC. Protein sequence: CASSQASFRASYTF.

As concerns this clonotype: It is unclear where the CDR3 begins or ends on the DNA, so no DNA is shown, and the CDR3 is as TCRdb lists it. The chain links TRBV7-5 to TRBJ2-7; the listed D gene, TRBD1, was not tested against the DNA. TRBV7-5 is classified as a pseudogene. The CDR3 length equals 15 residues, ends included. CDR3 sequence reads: CISVPEARSRLEQYF.

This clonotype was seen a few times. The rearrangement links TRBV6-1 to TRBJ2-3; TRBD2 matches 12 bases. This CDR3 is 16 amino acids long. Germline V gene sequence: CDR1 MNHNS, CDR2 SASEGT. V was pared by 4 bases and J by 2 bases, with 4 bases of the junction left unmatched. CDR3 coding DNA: TGTGCCAGCAGTGGACTAGCGGGGGTGCTCACAGATACGCAGTATTTT. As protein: CASSGLAGVLTDTQYF.

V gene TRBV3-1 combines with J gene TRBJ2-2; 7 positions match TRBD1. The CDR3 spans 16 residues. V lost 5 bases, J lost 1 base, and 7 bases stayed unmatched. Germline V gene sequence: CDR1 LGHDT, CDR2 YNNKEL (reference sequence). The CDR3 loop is CASSYPRTGNTGELFF. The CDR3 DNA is TGTGCCAGCAGCTACCCTCGGACAGGGAACACCGGGGAGCTGTTTTTT.

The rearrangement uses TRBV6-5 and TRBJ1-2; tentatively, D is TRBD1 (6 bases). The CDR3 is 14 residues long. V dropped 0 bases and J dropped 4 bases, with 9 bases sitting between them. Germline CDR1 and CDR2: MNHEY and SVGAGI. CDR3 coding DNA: TGTGCCAGCAGTTACTCCGACAGGACCTATGGCTACACCTTC. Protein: CASSYSDRTYGYTF.

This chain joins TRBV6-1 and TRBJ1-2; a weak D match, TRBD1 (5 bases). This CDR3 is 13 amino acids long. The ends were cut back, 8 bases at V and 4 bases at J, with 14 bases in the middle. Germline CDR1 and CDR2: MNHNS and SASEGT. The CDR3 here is CASSNRYGYGYTF. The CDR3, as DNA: TGTGCCAGCTCAAACAGGTACGGCTATGGCTACACCTTC.

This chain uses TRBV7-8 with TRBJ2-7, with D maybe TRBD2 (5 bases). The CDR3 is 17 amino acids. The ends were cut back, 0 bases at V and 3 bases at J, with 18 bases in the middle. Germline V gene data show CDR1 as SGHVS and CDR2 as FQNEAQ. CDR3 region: CASSLALSSGANYEQYF. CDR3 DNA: TGTGCCAGCAGCTTAGCGCTATCGAGCGGCGCGAACTACGAGCAGTACTTC.

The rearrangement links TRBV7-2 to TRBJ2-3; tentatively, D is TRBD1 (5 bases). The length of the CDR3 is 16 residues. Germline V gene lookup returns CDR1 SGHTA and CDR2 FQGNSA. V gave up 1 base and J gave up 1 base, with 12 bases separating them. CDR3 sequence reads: CASSLGSQARTDTQYF. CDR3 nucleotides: TGTGCCAGCAGCTTAGGATCACAGGCGCGCACAGATACGCAGTATTTT.

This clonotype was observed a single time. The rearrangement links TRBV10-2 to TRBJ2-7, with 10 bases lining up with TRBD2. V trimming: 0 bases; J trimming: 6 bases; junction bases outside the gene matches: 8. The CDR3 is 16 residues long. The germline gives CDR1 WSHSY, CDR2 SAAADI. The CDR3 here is CASSESGSSGGGEQYF. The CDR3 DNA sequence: TGCGCCAGCAGTGAGTCTGGCTCTAGCGGGGGCGGCGAGCAGTACTTC.

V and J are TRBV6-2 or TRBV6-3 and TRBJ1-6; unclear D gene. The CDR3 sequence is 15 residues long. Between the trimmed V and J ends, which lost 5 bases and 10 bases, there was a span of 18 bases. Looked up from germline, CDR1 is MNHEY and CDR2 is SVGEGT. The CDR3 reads CASSTNMIRDSPLHF. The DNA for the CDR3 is TGTGCCAGCAGTACGAACATGATTAGAGACTCACCCCTCCACTTT.

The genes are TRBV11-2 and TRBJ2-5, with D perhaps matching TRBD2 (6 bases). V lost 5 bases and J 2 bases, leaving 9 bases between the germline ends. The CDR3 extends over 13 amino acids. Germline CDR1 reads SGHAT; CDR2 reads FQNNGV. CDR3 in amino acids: CASSPGLQETQYF. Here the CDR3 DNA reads TGTGCCAGCAGCCCGGGACTTCAAGAGACCCAGTACTTC.

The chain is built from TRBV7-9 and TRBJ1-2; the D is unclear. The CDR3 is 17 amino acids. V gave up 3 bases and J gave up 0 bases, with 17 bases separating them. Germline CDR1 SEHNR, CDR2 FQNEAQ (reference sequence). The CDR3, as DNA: TGTGCCAGCAGCTTTTTATCCGGGCCGTACACTAACTATGGCTACACCTTC. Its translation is CASSFLSGPYTNYGYTF.